The rows below give T cell receptor beta chains drawn from one sample of a study of shared T cell receptors in the human thymus. The table came from immunoSEQ multiplex PCR; TCRdb's copy has only in-frame clones and leaves some out. Of some 700,000 clones detected, roughly 90% appear once; the ten largest clones hold 0.008% to 0.011%. These records were also assigned to another study, of human thymus T cells.

The sequencing sample was made of thymocytes. The receptors originated from a boy under two years old with a congenital heart defect. Both conserved end residues are part of each CDR3. The D gene is left open where the match is weak. The size entry is marked missing in some rows and otherwise reads once, few, many or a size class.

TRBJ2-7	-	-	TRBV4-3	TGCGCCAGCAGCCAAGATAGAAGCAGGGTTAGCTACGAGCAGTACTTC	CASSQDRSRVSYEQYF
TRBJ2-3	-	-	TRBV5-1	TGCGCCAGCAGCTTGGCCGCAGATTCCACAGATACGCAGTATTTT	CASSLAADSTDTQYF
TRBJ2-3	-	once	TRBV6-4	TGTGCCAGCAGTGACTCGAATTTTTCGGCAGGCCACATTTCTACAGATACGCAGTATTTT	CASSDSNFSAGHISTDTQYF
TRBJ1-2	TRBD1	-	TRBV7-9	TGTGCCAGCAGCCCCGGACAGGGTCTCTATGGCTACACCTTC	CASSPGQGLYGYTF
TRBJ2-7	TRBD1	-	TRBV5-6	TGTGCCAGCAGCTTGCCCGGACAGGGGGGGACCCACGAGCAGTACTTC	CASSLPGQGGTHEQYF
TRBJ2-2	TRBD2	-	TRBV5-1	TGCGCCAGCAGCCGAGGGACTAGCGGGAGCCTGAACACCGGGGAGCTGTTTTTT	CASSRGTSGSLNTGELFF
TRBJ2-7	-	-	TRBV11-2	TGTGCCAGCAGCTTAGGAGGCAGCTTGCCAAACTTC	CASSLGGSLPNF
TRBJ2-2	-	-	TRBV14	TGTGCCAGCAGCCAAGAGGGACACCACTCTTACACCGGGGAGCTGTTTTTT	CASSQEGHHSYTGELFF
TRBJ2-1	TRBD2	once	TRBV7-7	TGTGCTAGCAGCCCTCGAGCGGGAGTGGCCTACAATGAGCAGTTCTTC	CASSPRAGVAYNEQFF
TRBJ1-5	TRBD1	-	TRBV27	TGTGCCAGCAGGGCAGGGGGTCGGGATCAGCCCCAGCATTTT	CASRAGGRDQPQHF
TRBJ1-4	-	-	TRBV4-3	TGCGCCAGCAGCCAAGATCCCCCTGGGCAGGGAACAACTAATGAAAAACTGTTTTTT	CASSQDPPGQGTTNEKLFF
TRBJ2-7	-	-	TRBV14	TGTGCCAGCAGCCAAGGTGGGAGTGGCGAGCAGTACTTC	CASSQGGSGEQYF
TRBJ1-1	-	few	TRBV14	TGTGCCAGCAGCCAGGTAGAGGGGAACACTGAAGCTTTCTTT	CASSQVEGNTEAFF
TRBJ1-5	TRBD1	-	TRBV4-1	TGCGCCAGCAGCCAAGAAGGGGTGGACAGGGGGAATCAGCCCCAGCATTTT	CASSQEGVDRGNQPQHF
TRBJ2-7	TRBD2	once	TRBV15	TGTGCCACCAGCAGAGTAGAAACTAGCGGGACAAATCCCCACGAGCAGTACTTC	CATSRVETSGTNPHEQYF
TRBJ2-1	-	once	TRBV4-2	TGTGCCAGCAGCCAAGATCAGTTGGGCGGGCTGAGCTCCTACAATGAGCAGTTCTTC	CASSQDQLGGLSSYNEQFF
TRBJ2-1	-	-	TRBV14	TGTGCCAGCAGCCACGTTCCGGTCTGCAATGAGCAGTTCTTC	CASSHVPVCNEQFF
TRBJ2-7	-	-	TRBV10-3	TGTGCCAGCCGTGGGGAAAGGACTCCCTACGAGCAGTACTTC	CASRGERTPYEQYF
TRBJ2-7	TRBD2	-	TRBV4-2	TGTGCCAGCAGCCAAGCGCTCCTAGGGCGGGAGACGTCCTACGAGCAGTACTTC	CASSQALLGRETSYEQYF
TRBJ2-1	-	-	TRBV15	TGTGCCACCAGCAGAGGAGGGGGGACAGACGCCACCCATGAGCAGTTCTTC	CATSRGGGTDATHEQFF
TRBJ2-5	TRBD1	-	TRBV28	TGTGCCAGCAGTTTAGTGGGACAGAGAGAGACCCAGTACTTC	CASSLVGQRETQYF
TRBJ2-7	TRBD2	-	TRBV14	TGTGCCAGCAGCCACAGCGGGAGCGCCGGGCACGAGCAGTACTTC	CASSHSGSAGHEQYF
TRBJ2-7	TRBD1	-	TRBV27	TGTGCCAGCAGTTTAATCAGTTCCGGGACAGGGCTATACGAGCAGTACTTC	CASSLISSGTGLYEQYF
TRBJ2-7	TRBD2	-	TRBV27	TGTGCCAGCAGTTTCCTCGGGACCCCCGGGAGGGACGAGCAGTACTTC	CASSFLGTPGRDEQYF
TRBJ2-7	TRBD2	-	TRBV7-9	TGTGCCAGCAGCTTAGGTCGGAGCGGGAGTAGGGGGGTATACGAGCAGTACTTC	CASSLGRSGSRGVYEQYF
TRBJ1-3	-	-	TRBV7-2	TGTGCCAGCAGCTTAGCCCCAAAAGAGGACGGGGAGGTTCGAAACACCATATATTTT	CASSLAPKEDGEVRNTIYF
TRBJ2-1	-	-	TRBV12-5	TGTGCTAGTGGTTTGGGGGGGCGGGAGAGGCTAAATGAGCAGTTCTTC	CASGLGGRERLNEQFF
TRBJ2-2	TRBD2	-	TRBV4-1	TGCGCCAGCAGCCAGACTCCAGGACTCCGGACTAGCGGGAGGGCGGGCACCGGGGAGCTGTTTTTT	CASSQTPGLRTSGRAGTGELFF
TRBJ1-2	TRBD1	-	TRBV15	TGTGCCACCAGGCTAGGGGGCCCCCATAACTATGGCTACACCTTC	CATRLGGPHNYGYTF
TRBJ2-7	-	-	TRBV13	TGTGCCAGCAGCCTTTCCTACGAGCAGTACTTC	CASSLSYEQYF
TRBJ2-7	-	-	TRBV7-2	TGTGCCAGCAGCTCCGACGACAGACCTAGCTCCTACGAGCAGTACTTC	CASSSDDRPSSYEQYF
TRBJ2-3	TRBD2	-	TRBV4-1	TGCGCCAGCAGCCAAGATCGACCGGGAGGCCGAGCAGATACGCAGTATTTT	CASSQDRPGGRADTQYF
TRBJ2-1	-	-	TRBV7-9	TGTGCCAGCTCTAGCGTTAGGTTCCGCAATGAGCAGTTCTTC	CASSSVRFRNEQFF
TRBJ2-1	TRBD2	-	TRBV19	TGTGCCAGTAGTAATAGCGGGAGAGTTGACTACAATGAGCAGTTCTTC	CASSNSGRVDYNEQFF
TRBJ2-3	TRBD1	-	TRBV27	TGTGCCAGCAGTGGTCGGACAGGGGGTCGCACAGATACGCAGTATTTT	CASSGRTGGRTDTQYF
TRBJ2-1	TRBD2	-	TRBV30	TGTGCCTTGAATTGGGGGAGGGCCTTAGGGGAGCAGTTCTTC	CALNWGRALGEQFF
TRBJ2-1	-	few	TRBV5-6	TGTGCCAGCAGTCTTGAGACTCCTTCCTACAATGAGCAGTTCTTC	CASSLETPSYNEQFF
TRBJ2-2	-	-	TRBV27	TGTGCCAGCAGTTTGGAGCCGGAGCTGTTTTTT	CASSLEPELFF
TRBJ2-7	-	-	TRBV21-1	TGTGCCAGCAGCAAAAGAGGGGGACCTGAGCCCTACGAGCAGTACTTC	CASSKRGGPEPYEQYF
TRBJ2-7	TRBD1	-	TRBV27	TGTGCCAGCAGTCCCCGGGACAGCCGATCCTACGAGCAGTACTTC	CASSPRDSRSYEQYF
TRBJ2-3	TRBD1	-	TRBV2	TGTGCCAGCAGGGGACAGGGGAGCACAGATACGCAGTATTTT	CASRGQGSTDTQYF
TRBJ2-1	-	-	TRBV27	TGTGCCAGCAGTTTAGGGGCTGAGCAGTTCTTC	CASSLGAEQFF